These 5 T cell receptor beta chains came from one sample sequenced in a study of patients and donors after allogeneic stem cell transplantation. TCRdb used MiXCR to reprocess the RT-PCR reads, holding one entry per CDR3 protein. The data show roughly 960,000 distinct CDR3 sequences, about a sixth seen once. The sample was blood, either unsorted or a sorted T cell fraction (not recorded which). The receptor source for this set is a human donor who was either an allogeneic HSCT recipient or a stem cell or donor lymphocyte infusion donor (not recorded which). It is not recorded whose cells these are; they may come from a transplant donor.

The chain couples TRBV12-3 or TRBV12-4 to TRBJ2-2; 7 bases match TRBD2. The V segment lost 5 bases and the J segment 5 bases; nucleotides outside the gene matches: 11. CDR3 length: 16 amino acids. CDR3 region: CASSAGTSGGTGELFF. The CDR3 DNA is TGTGCCAGCAGTGCTGGGACTTCCGGGGGGACCGGGGAGCTGTTTTTT.

The chain couples TRBV3-1 to TRBJ1-5; D is ambiguous. The length of the CDR3 is 17 residues. CDR1 and CDR2 (germline): LGHDT, YNNKEL (reference sequence). Trimming left V 0 bases short and J 2 bases short, with 14 bases between. This CDR3 is CASSQDGGNQRNQPQHF. CDR3 nucleotides: TGTGCCAGCAGCCAAGATGGAGGGAACCAGCGCAATCAGCCCCAGCATTTT.

The chain combines TRBV6-5 with TRBJ2-3; the match to TRBD2 covers 7 bases. V lost 2 bases and J lost 4; bases outside the gene matches: 9. The length of the CDR3 is 16 residues. Germline V gene data show CDR1 as MNHEY and CDR2 as SVGAGI. DNA of the CDR3: TGTGCCAGCAGTTACCGCGGACGCGGGAGTGCAGATACGCAGTATTTT. Translated, it gives CASSYRGRGSADTQYF.

CDR3 in amino acids: CASSLGPAGGNTDTQYF. The DNA for the CDR3 is TGTGCCAGCAGCTTAGGTCCAGCGGGGGGAAACACAGATACGCAGTATTTT. The V and J genes are TRBV7-3 and TRBJ2-3; the match to TRBD2 covers 9 bases. This CDR3 comprises 17 residues. Germline V lookup: CDR1 SGHTA, CDR2 FQGTGA. V dropped 2 bases and J dropped 2; count of bases not matched to a gene: 8.

The CDR3 reads CASSARVFMNTEAFF. CDR3 nucleotide sequence: TGTGCCAGCAGCGCCCGAGTCTTCATGAACACTGAAGCTTTCTTT. This chain links TRBV9 with TRBJ1-1; D unresolved. The CDR3 consists of 15 residues. V lost 3 bases and J lost 0, with 12 bases in between. The V gene's germline CDR1 is SGDLS and CDR2 YYNGEE.